Listed here are 3 T cell receptor beta chains from one sample, sequenced in a study of beta chain features in type 1 diabetes. The isolated RNA, all of it, was reverse transcribed, so expressed TCRB transcripts were what got sequenced. Measured with immunoSEQ multiplex PCR; TCRdb has only the in-frame clones, and not every one. This sample has about 340,000 clones, with about a tenth found just once. General study findings and limits: Across all four CD4+ subsets, people with type 1 diabetes showed modestly shorter TCRB CDR3s.

Their antigen targets remain unknown. The specimen was central memory CD4+ T cells from blood. The receptor set was obtained from a man aged 25 to 40 with type 1 diabetes.

The chain links TRBV5-6 to TRBJ2-7; D possibly corresponds to TRBD2 (5 bases). The CDR3 runs to 15 residues. Germline V CDR1 and CDR2: SGHDT, YYEEEE. V lost 0 bases and J 7 bases, leaving 17 bases between the germline ends. For the CDR3, the DNA is TGTGCCAGCAGCTTGGCGGAGCGGAGAAGGTGGGAGCAGTACTTC. Its protein product is CASSLAERRRWEQYF.

V gene TRBV29-1 combines with J gene TRBJ2-5; D is unclear. Looked up from germline, CDR1 is SQVTM and CDR2 is ANQGSEA. The CDR3 runs 10 residues. Trimming removed 4 bases at V and 5 bases at J, with 5 bases between. CDR3 sequence (DNA): TGCAGCGTTGGTTTGGAGACCCAGTACTTC. It codes for CSVGLETQYF. The whole variable domain, remainder taken from reference TRBV29-1 and TRBJ2-5, is SAVISQKPSRDICQRGTSLTIQCQVDSQVTMMFWYRQQPGQSLTLIATANQGSEATYESGFVIDKFPISRPNLTFSTLTVSNMSPEDSSIYLCSVGLETQYFGPGTRLLVL.

This chain connects TRBV10-1 to TRBJ1-5; the D gene is possibly TRBD1 (5 bases). V was pared by 8 bases and J by 0 bases, with 17 bases between. The CDR3 runs to 16 residues. In germline, CDR1 is WNHNN, CDR2 SYGVQD (reference sequence). The CDR3 sequence: CASRVWGSYSNQPQHF. The CDR3 bases are TGCGCCAGCCGCGTTTGGGGGTCCTATAGCAATCAGCCCCAGCATTTT.